These T cell receptor beta chains were read from a single sample in a study of T-cell memory formation after mild COVID-19. TCRdb fed the 5' RACE reads into MiXCR, producing one record per CDR3 protein. This table holds 150,000 to 200,000 distinct CDR3 sequences, around 10% found once. Sequencing input: PBMCs or a T cell subset sorted from them (not recorded which). All receptors come from a man aged 18 to 29 who had mild COVID-19 (a few samples of this study predate the infection). Cell type and time point are not known. CDR3s include the opening cysteine and the closing phenylalanine or tryptophan. The order of the fields is V gene, CDR3 length, CDR3 protein.

v_gene: TRBV12-3/TRBV12-4
len: 11
CDR3aa: CASSLGPEAFF

v_gene: TRBV20-1
len: 13
CDR3aa: CSEWDASTDTQYF

v_gene: TRBV19
len: 14
CDR3aa: CASSPRPLNQPQHF

v_gene: TRBV7-3
len: 15
CDR3aa: CASSLGQGSHEKLFF

v_gene: TRBV20-1
len: 12
CDR3aa: CSARAASGAQHF

v_gene: TRBV7-2
len: 12
CDR3aa: CASSLRPGEAFF

v_gene: TRBV5-1
len: 15
CDR3aa: CASSFLAGITDTQYF

v_gene: TRBV12-3/TRBV12-4
len: 13
CDR3aa: CASSGSAFDGYTF

v_gene: TRBV6-1
len: 12
CDR3aa: CASNQRLGGQYF

v_gene: TRBV29-1
len: 15
CDR3aa: CSVDEVFGGGRGYTF

v_gene: TRBV2
len: 17
CDR3aa: CARQRGRGADGSTEAFF

v_gene: TRBV5-6
len: 13
CDR3aa: CASTPTGSDEQYF

v_gene: TRBV4-2
len: 16
CDR3aa: CASSQDLGSPWYFYTF

v_gene: TRBV5-1
len: 17
CDR3aa: CASSPPGQGAITDTQYF

v_gene: TRBV7-2
len: 14
CDR3aa: CASSLDRGRNTIYF

v_gene: TRBV9
len: 15
CDR3aa: CASSVDPGTGREAFF

v_gene: TRBV3-1
len: 13
CDR3aa: CASSQQGNTEAFF

v_gene: TRBV7-2
len: 10
CDR3aa: CASRRPPQHF

v_gene: TRBV7-3
len: 14
CDR3aa: CASSPTGSQETQYF

v_gene: TRBV12-3/TRBV12-4
len: 15
CDR3aa: CASSLPQEGVNEQFF

v_gene: TRBV7-8
len: 16
CDR3aa: CASSLVPGVSGQPQHF

v_gene: TRBV3-1
len: 14
CDR3aa: CASSSSGTSGELFF

v_gene: TRBV5-6
len: 13
CDR3aa: CASSFGGPNGAFF

v_gene: TRBV9
len: 16
CDR3aa: CASSVVRGASTDTQYF

v_gene: TRBV7-9
len: 16
CDR3aa: CASSLRHKDSGNTIYF

v_gene: TRBV20-1
len: 12
CDR3aa: CSARVRGETQYF

v_gene: TRBV5-4
len: 14
CDR3aa: CASSFRGGPDTQYF

v_gene: TRBV7-9
len: 15
CDR3aa: CASTRQGAVNTEAFF

v_gene: TRBV20-1
len: 13
CDR3aa: CSAPRPGGRELFF

v_gene: TRBV18
len: 13
CDR3aa: CASSPPVRAEQFF

v_gene: TRBV28
len: 14
CDR3aa: CASSTRGNDWEQFF

v_gene: TRBV5-1
len: 15
CDR3aa: CASSLGLADSYEQYF

v_gene: TRBV7-2
len: 15
CDR3aa: CASSLAAGVGSPLHF

v_gene: TRBV9
len: 14
CDR3aa: CASSVEGAGQPQHF